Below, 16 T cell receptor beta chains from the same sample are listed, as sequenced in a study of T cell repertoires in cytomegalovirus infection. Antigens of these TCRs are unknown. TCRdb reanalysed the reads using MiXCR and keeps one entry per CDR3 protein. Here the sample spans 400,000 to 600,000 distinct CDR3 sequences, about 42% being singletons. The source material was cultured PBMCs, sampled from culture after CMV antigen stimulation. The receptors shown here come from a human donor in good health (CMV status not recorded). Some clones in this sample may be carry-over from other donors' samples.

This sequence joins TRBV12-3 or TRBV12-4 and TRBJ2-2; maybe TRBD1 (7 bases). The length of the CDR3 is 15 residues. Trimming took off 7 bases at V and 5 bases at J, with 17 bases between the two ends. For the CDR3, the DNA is TGTGCCAGCACCACCAGGGGGGTGGGGACCGGGGAGCTGTTTTTT. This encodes CASTTRGVGTGELFF.

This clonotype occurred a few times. Here the CDR3 DNA reads TGTGCCAGCAGCTTAGGGGGGGCAGATTCGGGCGGGGAGCTGTTTTTT. Translated, it gives CASSLGGADSGGELFF. The J gene is TRBJ2-2, the V gene TRBV7-2; D tentatively reads TRBD1 or TRBD2 (6 bases each). This CDR3 comprises 16 residues. The germline V gene encodes CDR1 SGHTA and CDR2 FQGNSA. V was pared by 1 base and J by 7 bases, with 16 bases between. Based on the CDR3 plus reference TRBV7-2 and TRBJ2-2, the full variable domain is GAGVSQSPSNKVTEKGKDVELRCDPISGHTALYWYRQSLGQGLEFLIYFQGNSAPDKSGLPSDRFSAERTGGSVSTLTIQRTQQEDSAVYLCASSLGGADSGGELFFGEGSRLTVL.

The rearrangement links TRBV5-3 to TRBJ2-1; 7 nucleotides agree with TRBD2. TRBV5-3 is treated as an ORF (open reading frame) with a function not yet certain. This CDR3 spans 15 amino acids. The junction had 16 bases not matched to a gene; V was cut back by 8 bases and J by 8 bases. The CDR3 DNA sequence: TGTGCCAGCTCTTTTAGCGGGCCTCGATTGGATGAGCAGTTCTTC. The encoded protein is CASSFSGPRLDEQFF.

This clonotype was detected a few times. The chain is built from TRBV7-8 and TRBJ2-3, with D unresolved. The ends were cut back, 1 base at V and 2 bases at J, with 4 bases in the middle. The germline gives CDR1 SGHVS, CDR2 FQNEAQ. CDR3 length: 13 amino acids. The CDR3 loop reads CASSLDITDTQYF. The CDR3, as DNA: TGTGCCAGCAGCTTAGACATCACAGATACGCAGTATTTT.

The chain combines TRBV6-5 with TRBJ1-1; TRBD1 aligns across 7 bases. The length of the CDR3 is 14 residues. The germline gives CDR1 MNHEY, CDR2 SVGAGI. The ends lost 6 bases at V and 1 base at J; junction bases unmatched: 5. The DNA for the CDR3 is TGTGCCAGCAGCCCGACAGGGTGGAACACTGAAGCTTTCTTT. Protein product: CASSPTGWNTEAFF.

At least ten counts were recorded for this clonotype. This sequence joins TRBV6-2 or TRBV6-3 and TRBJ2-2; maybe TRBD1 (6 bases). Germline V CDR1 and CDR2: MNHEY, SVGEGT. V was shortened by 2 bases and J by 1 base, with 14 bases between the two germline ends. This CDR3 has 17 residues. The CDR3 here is CASSYGRQGWNTGELFF. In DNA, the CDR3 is TGTGCCAGCAGTTACGGGCGCCAGGGGTGGAACACCGGGGAGCTGTTTTTT.

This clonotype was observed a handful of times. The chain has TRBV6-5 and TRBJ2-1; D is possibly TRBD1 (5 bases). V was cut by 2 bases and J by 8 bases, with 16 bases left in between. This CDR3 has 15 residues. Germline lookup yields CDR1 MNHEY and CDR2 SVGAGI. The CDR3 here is CASSYPATSGHEQFF. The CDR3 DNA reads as TGTGCCAGCAGTTACCCCGCGACTTCAGGGCATGAGCAGTTCTTC.

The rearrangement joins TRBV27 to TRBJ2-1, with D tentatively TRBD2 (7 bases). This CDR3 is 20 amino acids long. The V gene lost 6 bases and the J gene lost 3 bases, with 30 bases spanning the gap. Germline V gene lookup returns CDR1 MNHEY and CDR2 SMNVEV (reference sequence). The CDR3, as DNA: TGTGCCAGCAGCCCCTGGGGGGGCGGCTCCGGGGACTCCCACTACAATGAGCAGTTCTTC. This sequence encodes CASSPWGGGSGDSHYNEQFF.

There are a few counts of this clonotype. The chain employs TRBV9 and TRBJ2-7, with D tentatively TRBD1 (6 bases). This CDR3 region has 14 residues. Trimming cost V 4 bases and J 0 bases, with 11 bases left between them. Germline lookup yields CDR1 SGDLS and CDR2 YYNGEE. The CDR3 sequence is CASSPRTASYEQYF. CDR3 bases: TGTGCCAGCAGCCCTCGGACAGCCTCCTACGAGCAGTACTTC. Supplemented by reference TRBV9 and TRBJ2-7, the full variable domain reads DSGVTQTPKHLITATGQRVTLRCSPRSGDLSVYWYQQSLDQGLQFLIQYYNGEERAKGNILERFSAQQFPDLHSELNLSSLELGDSALYFCASSPRTASYEQYFGPGTRLTVT.

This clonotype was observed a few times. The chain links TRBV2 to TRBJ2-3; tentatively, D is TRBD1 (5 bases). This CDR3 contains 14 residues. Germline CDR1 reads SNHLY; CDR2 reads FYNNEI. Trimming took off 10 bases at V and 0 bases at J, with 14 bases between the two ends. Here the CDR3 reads CATLGRSSTDTQYF. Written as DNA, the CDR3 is TGTGCCACCCTGGGGCGGTCTAGCACAGATACGCAGTATTTT.

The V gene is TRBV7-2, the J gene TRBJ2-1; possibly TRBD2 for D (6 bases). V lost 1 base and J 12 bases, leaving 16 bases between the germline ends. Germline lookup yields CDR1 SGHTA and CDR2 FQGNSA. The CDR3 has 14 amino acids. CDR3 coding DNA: TGTGCCAGCAGCTTAGGGGTTATACGGGAGAGGCAGTTCTTC. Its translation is CASSLGVIRERQFF.

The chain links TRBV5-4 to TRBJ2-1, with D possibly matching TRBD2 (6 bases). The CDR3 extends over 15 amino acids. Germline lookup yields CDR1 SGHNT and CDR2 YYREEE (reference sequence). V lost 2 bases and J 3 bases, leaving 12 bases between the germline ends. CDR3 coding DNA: TGTGCCAGCAGCTTTAGGGACTCTTACTACAATGAGCAGTTCTTC. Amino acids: CASSFRDSYYNEQFF.

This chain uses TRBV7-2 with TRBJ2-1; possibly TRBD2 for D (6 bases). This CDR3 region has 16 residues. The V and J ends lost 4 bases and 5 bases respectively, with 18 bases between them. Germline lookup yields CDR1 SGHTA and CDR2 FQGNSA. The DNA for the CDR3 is TGTGCCAGCAGCTGGGGCTGGGAGCGGGCAAACAATGAGCAGTTCTTC. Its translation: CASSWGWERANNEQFF.

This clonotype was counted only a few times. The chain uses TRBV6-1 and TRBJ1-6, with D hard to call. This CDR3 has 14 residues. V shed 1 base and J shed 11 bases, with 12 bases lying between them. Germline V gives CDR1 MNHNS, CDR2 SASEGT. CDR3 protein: CASSEGRGETPLHF. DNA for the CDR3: TGTGCCAGCAGTGAAGGACGGGGTGAGACACCCCTCCACTTT.

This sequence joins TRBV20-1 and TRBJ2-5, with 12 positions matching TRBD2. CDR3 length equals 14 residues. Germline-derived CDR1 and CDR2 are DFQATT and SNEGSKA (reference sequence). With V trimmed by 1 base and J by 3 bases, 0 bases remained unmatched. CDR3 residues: CSARGTSGEETQYF. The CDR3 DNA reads TGCAGTGCTAGAGGGACTAGCGGGGAAGAGACCCAGTACTTC.

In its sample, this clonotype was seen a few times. CDR3 region: CASSGQGPYSNQPQHF. In DNA form, the CDR3 reads TGTGCCAGCAGTGGACAGGGCCCCTATAGCAATCAGCCCCAGCATTTT. This sequence joins TRBV6-1 and TRBJ1-5; 7 bases are a match to TRBD1. Germline V gives CDR1 MNHNS, CDR2 SASEGT. The CDR3 is 16 residues long. With V trimmed by 4 bases and J by 0 bases, 6 bases remained unmatched.